The present T cell receptor beta chain was sequenced within a study of beta chain features in type 1 diabetes. Findings and limits, study-wide: Although PCR might favor shorter templates, it would do so equally in patients and controls.

The V and J ends lost 4 bases and 4 bases, in that order; junction bases with no gene match: 9. Per the germline V gene, CDR1 is SGHTA and CDR2 is FQGNSA. CDR3 length: 16 amino acids. Regarding this clone: Its cognate antigen is unknown.

cDNA synthesis used the whole RNA isolate, giving expressed TCRB sequences. Samples of naive, central memory and regulatory T cells yielded a mean of about 3.5 million reads. Libraries were prepared by immunoSEQ multiplex PCR; TCRdb keeps only in-frame clonotypes and omits some of them. The data show fewer than 650,000 clones, about a sixth seen once. This clonotype was sampled from a man younger than 30 in good health. The material sequenced was naive CD4+ T cells from blood. The chain is built from TRBV7-2 and TRBJ2-7; 11 bases are shared with TRBD1. The CDR3 here is CASSSPDRGRSYEQYF. CDR3 coding DNA: TGTGCCAGCAGCTCTCCGGACAGGGGGCGTTCTTACGAGCAGTACTTC.